This T cell receptor beta chain was observed in a study of identifying expanded T cells in peripheral blood (dated by TCRdb to about 2019). Study-level background: Technical replicates were generated by sequencing separate aliquots of the same genomic DNA pool, with four replicates compared pairwise. Here is what the overall study found, with its caveats: The binomial model flagged about 1.1 differentially abundant clones between technical replicates but about 16.4 over about 2 weeks and 18 to 20 over four weeks. The authors expected that over much longer intervals, such as months to years, biological variance in healthy repertoires might increase even further. In all healthy donors, the variance in clone template counts between samples taken 2 to 3 weeks apart rose significantly as total template count increased. Across all healthy-donor time intervals, the beta-binomial model significantly cut both the number of clones called differentially abundant and the false-positive rate.

During the collection period, no immune events, such as infections, were documented for the healthy donors. To calibrate time-dependent variance in a beta-binomial model of T-cell clone differential abundance, blood repertoires from healthy donors were used as a training cohort. There were roughly ten healthy donors in the training cohort, of whom 3 were female and 7 were male. On average the donors were 43 years old, and their ages spanned about 29 to 65 years. Whole blood, obtained from a commercial supplier, was collected from each healthy donor at three time points spaced roughly 2 weeks apart. For immunosequencing, genomic DNA was extracted from whole blood that had not been sorted. On this clone itself: What antigen it recognizes has not been identified. The input lacks base qualities; no much larger clone sits a single base away.

The immunoSEQ Assay, which uses bias-controlled multiplex PCR amplification of genomic DNA, was used to profile TCRbeta CDR3 regions. The source study handled its data this way. To quantify the absolute abundance of each unique TCRbeta CDR3 region, the sequences were collapsed and filtered. Two models were used to test differential abundance: a binomial model (Fisher-equivalent) and a beta-binomial model that adds time-dependent variance fitted from healthy donors. Clones with fewer than 5 combined templates were removed, and differential abundance was called for clones with a Benjamini-Hochberg FDR below 0.01. The form v = (b*log(k)+a)^2 was used to model beta-binomial variance as a function of total template count across the two samples. Entries here come from immuneACCESS through TCRdb and include only in-frame sequences with V and J called. Some clones fail to appear in such tables; in the studies checked, an unresolved V gene covers under half of the shortfall, and the cause of the remainder is unknown. V and J calls plus clone size are reproduced from that table; the DNA served to infer D and trimming. For this sample the table gives around 100,000 clones, of which around nine tenths were detected only once. The ten largest clonotypes hold approximately 5.7% of the sample.

The germline V and J ends show losses of 6 bases and 5 bases respectively, and no gene match explains 7 bases of the junction. CDR1 ENHRY and CDR2 SYGVKD were looked up in the germline V gene. The CDR3 numbers 15 residues from cysteine through phenylalanine. The read is trimmed to its CDR3 DNA, 45 bases read in frame from base 1. The TCR was taken from a person between 18 and 70 years old in good health. The sequenced sample consisted of blood. The chain is made from TRBV10-3 and TRBJ1-2; TRBD1 matches 12 bases in the middle. The CDR3 in this case is CAISRGTGGGYGYTF. DNA sequence: TGTGCCATCAGCCGAGGGACAGGGGGCGGGTATGGCTACACCTTC.